This T cell receptor (beta chain) was captured by sequencing in a study of sequential checkpoint blockade in melanoma. About the research overall: Each arm's sequence ended with maintenance nivolumab.

TCRdb keeps only in-frame clones here, not all; method: immunoSEQ multiplex PCR. The sample includes over 15,000 clones, around 74% of them seen just once. Treatment in this sample: randomized to nivolumab then ipilimumab (arm A) or the reverse (arm B). None of the patients previously received DNA-damaging chemotherapy. PBMC sorting kept live CD3+CD8+ cells without CD19 or CD56. A remark on this clone: This same CDR3 is encoded by further DNA sequences in the sample.

Germline values: CDR1 MNHEY, CDR2 SMNVEV (reference sequence). Trimming stripped 3 bases from V and 1 base from J, with 7 bases between. The length of the CDR3 is 14 residues. The J gene is TRBJ2-1, the V gene TRBV27; D possibly corresponds to TRBD1 (5 bases). This receptor was taken from a human donor with melanoma. This specimen was CD8+ T cells sorted from blood (inferred from file names), taken from a patient given nivolumab and ipilimumab in sequence. CDR3 DNA: TGTGCCAGCAGTTTGGCAGGGTCCTACAATGAGCAGTTCTTC. This encodes CASSLAGSYNEQFF.